Presented here are 6 T cell receptor beta chains from one specimen sequenced in a study of metastatic and nonmetastatic thyroid tumors. Every patient underwent thyroid surgery untreated. MiXCR was used by TCRdb to re-call the PCR reads. The repertoire holds around 61,000 clones, with 30% as singletons. The sequencing input was blood. These TCRs come from a female donor with papillary thyroid cancer or a benign thyroid nodule (not recorded which). Some clones in this sample may be carry-over from other donors' samples.

The chain combines TRBV4-1 with TRBJ1-5; D possibly corresponds to TRBD1 (6 bases). Between the trimmed V and J ends, which lost 0 bases and 5 bases, there was a span of 11 bases. Germline-derived CDR1 and CDR2 are MGHRA and YSYEKL. This CDR3 contains 15 residues. CDR3 region: CASSQDQDSDQPQHF. As DNA, the CDR3 is TGCGCCAGCAGCCAAGATCAGGACAGTGATCAGCCCCAGCATTTT.

This clone is termed medium-sized. V and J are TRBV6-5 and TRBJ2-5, with D unclear. The CDR3 spans 15 residues. Trimming stripped 5 bases from V and 3 bases from J, with 16 bases between. Germline CDR1 is MNHEY and CDR2 is SVGAGI. CDR3 nucleotide sequence: TGTGCCAGCAGTCGTACTCGACCTAGAGAAGAGACCCAGTACTTC. Translating it yields CASSRTRPREETQYF.

The chain uses TRBV11-2 and TRBJ2-5; TRBD2 might be the D (5 bases). Germline loops: CDR1 SGHAT, CDR2 FQNNGV. The CDR3 has 17 amino acids. Trimming took off 0 bases at V and 5 bases at J, with 19 bases between the two ends. The DNA for the CDR3 is TGTGCCAGCAGCTTAGAGGGAGCGGTCCTACCCGGGGAGACCCAGTACTTC. This sequence encodes CASSLEGAVLPGETQYF.

This clone was counted only a few times. The gene calls are TRBV7-3 and TRBJ2-7; 9 nucleotides match TRBD1. Germline V CDR1 and CDR2: SGHTA, FQGTGA. The CDR3 spans 15 residues. V lost 3 bases, J lost 3 bases, and 6 bases stayed unmatched. The CDR3 DNA reads TGTGCCAGCAGCTTGGCCGGGACAGGGAACTACGAGCAGTACTTC. Protein sequence: CASSLAGTGNYEQYF.

This clone was seen more than once but under ten times. The chain joins TRBV6-1 to TRBJ2-7, with D unresolved. The CDR3 loop spans 14 amino acids. Trimming took off 4 bases at V and 7 bases at J, with 17 bases between the two ends. In germline, CDR1 is MNHNS, CDR2 SASEGT. CDR3 amino acids: CASSAFRTGGEQYF. The CDR3 DNA is TGTGCCAGCAGTGCATTCAGGACCGGCGGAGAGCAGTACTTC.

The chain has TRBV6-1 and TRBJ1-2; D perhaps matches TRBD1 (5 bases). This CDR3 is 13 amino acids long. Germline-derived CDR1 and CDR2 are MNHNS and SASEGT. V lost 2 bases to trimming and J lost 4 bases, with 8 bases between them. CDR3 amino acids: CASSERQGYGYTF. Here the CDR3 DNA reads TGTGCCAGCAGTGAAAGGCAGGGCTATGGCTACACCTTC.